Listed here is a single TCR beta chain. This clonotype was counted between two and nine times. Its antigen is not yet known. Germline is not matched at one junction end, which may reflect a read error. The CDR3 contains 15 residues, cysteine and phenylalanine counted. The entry retains the CDR3 DNA only, 45 bases that are in frame from base 1. The germline V gene (reference sequence) supplies CDR1 GTSNPN and CDR2 SVGIG. The time point label for this specimen denotes: newly diagnosed GD, antithyroid drugs for less than 3 months. For both TCR sequencing and RNA sequencing, RNA was extracted from PBMCs in TRIzol. Graves' disease was diagnosed according to American Thyroid Association guidelines. The patients came from an endocrinology department in Xi'an, China. Each patient gave approximately 10 milliliters of peripheral blood, collected in an EDTA anticoagulant tube. PBMCs were isolated by Ficoll Paque Plus density gradient separation without further T cell sorting. An Agilent 2100 Bioanalyzer and agarose gel were used to check RNA quality, and a NanoDrop 2000 was used to measure RNA concentration.

This sample stems from a study of regulatory T cells in long-lasting Graves disease (dated by TCRdb to about 2021). Notes on the research overall: Newly diagnosed Graves' disease patients had taken antithyroid drugs for less than 3 months. Patients with persistent Graves' disease were compared with patients with newly diagnosed Graves' disease using TCR sequencing and RNA sequencing of peripheral blood. The study took place in China and was registered as a clinical trial. TCR sequencing covered 13 persistent and approximately 20 newly diagnosed Graves' disease patients, around 35 samples in total.

Libraries were prepared through multiplex PCR. The listed sequencing device is Illumina HiSeq 4000. CDR3 regions were amplified by Arm-PCR with iRepertoire HTBI primers to construct TCR beta libraries. PCR products were gel purified before sequencing. As for the authors' bioinformatics: A total of fewer than 70 TRBV and some 15 TRBJ segments were identified across samples and were used for gene usage analysis of CDR3 amino acid clonotypes. Filtered high-quality paired reads were merged into contigs using COPE and FqMerger. BLAST was used to align contigs to the IMGT TRBV, TRBD and TRBJ reference genes, and CDR3 was defined following IMGT. Highly expanded clones were defined as clonotypes with a frequency above 0.1%. Repertoire diversity was measured by Shannon entropy, and V-J evenness by the Gini coefficient. Clonotypes shared by more than one individual were considered public. TCRdb reanalyzed the raw reads on its own, using fastp at Q25 for trimming and MiXCR for clone calling, and kept in-frame beta chains. Duplicate CDR3 protein sequences are folded into a single record with the most common DNA and genes. The V and J calls reflect TCRdb's pipeline rather than the authors' work. The sample profile shows 350,000 to 550,000 distinct CDR3 sequences; under 15% of them were found once. Together, the top ten hold approximately 16% of the sample.

General conclusions and limits of the study: Sequencing and analysis were restricted to the TCR beta chain. The small sample size was acknowledged by the authors as a limitation that may reduce accuracy. Persistent disease showed preferential use of TRBV28, TRBJ1-2 and TRBJ2-5, whereas newly diagnosed disease favored TRBV20-1 and TRBJ2-1. The study examined only peripheral blood because the primary lesion, thyroid tissue, could not be accessed. Patients with persistent disease shared more public clonotypes (fewer than 3,000) than newly diagnosed patients did (about 970). Lower TCR Shannon entropy and fewer highly expanded clones were observed in persistent Graves' disease patients than in newly diagnosed patients, which suggested clonal expansion.

The sample was also linked to a second study, of T cells in Graves' hyperthyroidism and ophthalmopathy. The second source states: Stable Graves' hyperthyroidism was defined as the absence of progression to ophthalmopathy over 18 months of follow-up. Hyperthyroidism patients were aged 18 to 65 years and newly diagnosed, with disease duration of less than 2 months. The study excluded patients with uncontrolled infections, other autoimmune diseases, pregnancy or lactation. Diagnoses were established on the basis of clinical symptoms, serum thyroxine and TRAb, thyroid ultrasound, and orbital computed tomography. For the first round of RT-PCR on the TCR CDR3, the HTBI primer set was used together with the Qiagen OneStep RT-PCR kit. Most expanded thyroid clonotypes (frequency above 0.001) were also detected in blood, a finding suggesting that blood repertoires may reflect thyroid immune responses. In cross-validation, a model built on a 13 V-J signature told ophthalmopathy apart from stable hyperthyroidism with 85% to 90% sensitivity and roughly 81% specificity, and in testing the same model reached 80%/75%. In validation, progression to ophthalmopathy was predicted by the model with more than 65% sensitivity and under 85% specificity, a median of approximately 6.5 months before onset. A discovery cohort of about a hundred patients, 43 with Graves' ophthalmopathy and fewer than 65 with stable Graves' hyperthyroidism, was used to find distinguishing TCR V-J signatures. Prospective prediction of ophthalmopathy was tested in an independent validation cohort consisting of some 20 hyperthyroidism patients and more than 15 patients who later progressed to ophthalmopathy. The 100 or so discovery patients were randomly split 7:3 into training and test sets. In roughly six Graves' hyperthyroidism patients, the study also compared T-cell repertoires from thyroid tissue with T-cell repertoires from blood. After blood sampling, hyperthyroidism patients were treated with methimazole at a starting dose of 30 mg daily, and ophthalmopathy patients were treated with high-dose intravenous methylprednisolone. A second multiplex PCR round built the libraries, followed by size selection and purification. Sequencing of the libraries was done on an Illumina HiSeq2000 using paired-end 100 bp reads. SOAPnuke was used to process the raw data, throwing out any read that contained adapters or uncalled bases, had a mean Phred below 15, or lacked an exact constant-primer or identifier match. COPE v1.2.5 was used to merge high-quality paired reads, and clonotypes were defined as unique nucleotide sequences. MiTCR v1.1 was used to align clonotypes to the IMGT TRBV, TRBD and TRBJ reference segments. The analysis was restricted to V-J combinations with a frequency above 0.0001, which together covered over 99% of the repertoires. A TCS score was defined as the ratio between F50 (clonal expansion) and ExV (chaos), using BLOSUM62-based TCRdist between CDR3 peptides within each V-J. Welch's t-statistics and random forest reduced fewer than 550 V-J features to 10 to 15, which were used in a naive Bayes classifier (R e1071). Sample size was not statistically predetermined, and blinding of investigators to group allocation was not performed. According to the paper, TCR Vbeta CDR3 sequencing was carried out on some 140 peripheral blood samples, which came from fewer than 50 ophthalmopathy, around 74 hyperthyroidism and some 17 progressor patients.

This TCR was sampled from a woman aged 25 to 39 with Graves disease. Donor details come from another sample of the same person, matched by shared clones. This specimen consisted of peripheral blood mononuclear cells (PBMCs), obtained at new diagnosis, from a patient treated with antithyroid drugs. The rearranged chain carries TRBV30 and TRBJ1-6; no confident D gene assignment can be made. The encoded CDR3 is CAWSDRGRMGSPPHF. The DNA is as follows: TGTGCCTGGAGTGACCGAGGAAGAATGGGTTCACCCCCCCACTTT.